This TCR beta chain was found in a study of OX40 agonist ivuxolimab in advanced cancers. Sequenced by immunoSEQ multiplex PCR; TCRdb stores in-frame clones only, minus some. The table has tens of thousands of clones, over 90% seen once. The CDR3 spans 16 residues. The germline V gene has CDR1 WSHSY and CDR2 SAAADI. The V and J ends lost 5 bases and 2 bases, in that order; junction bases with no gene match: 9. The chain uses TRBV10-2 and TRBJ2-1; 7 nucleotides agree with TRBD1. Material: CD4+ or CD8+ T cells sorted from blood, obtained in a trial of the OX40 agonist ivuxolimab. This sequence originates from an adult with an advanced solid tumor such as melanoma, head and neck, liver or kidney cancer. As DNA, the CDR3 is TGCGCCAGCAGTATCACAGGGGCCAGCACCTACAATGAGCAGTTCTTC. This sequence encodes CASSITGASTYNEQFF.